These T cell receptor beta chains were read from a single sample in a study of regulatory T cells in long-lasting Graves disease. TCRdb reanalysed the multiplex PCR reads using MiXCR and keeps one entry per CDR3 protein. This sample has 400,000 or so distinct CDR3 sequences; 20% occur once, and the top ten carry roughly 20%. The material was peripheral blood mononuclear cells (PBMCs), obtained when the disease was refractory, from a patient treated with antithyroid drugs. The receptors here all came from a female donor with Graves disease. Both conserved end residues are trimmed from each CDR3.

v_call: TRBV10-1
cdr3_length: 12
cdr3_aa: AKGPGQRGTEAF

v_call: TRBV2
cdr3_length: 12
cdr3_aa: ASSEGREGQTQY

v_call: TRBV4-3
cdr3_length: 13
cdr3_aa: ASSQGGARFGELF

v_call: TRBV10-3
cdr3_length: 11
cdr3_aa: AIGTGGGYGYT

v_call: TRBV20-1
cdr3_length: 14
cdr3_aa: SAEPVPSGVSYEQY

v_call: TRBV12-3/TRBV12-4
cdr3_length: 11
cdr3_aa: ASSLAAVNEQF

v_call: TRBV7-8
cdr3_length: 12
cdr3_aa: ASSSDTPSYEQY

v_call: TRBV5-5
cdr3_length: 14
cdr3_aa: ASSLFANGAYNEQF

v_call: TRBV28
cdr3_length: 12
cdr3_aa: ASSRTGVNQPQH

v_call: TRBV5-1
cdr3_length: 11
cdr3_aa: ASSLDAYTEAF

v_call: TRBV19
cdr3_length: 14
cdr3_aa: ASTLGGQGVNQPQH

v_call: TRBV11-3
cdr3_length: 13
cdr3_aa: ASSPSAGVSHEQY

v_call: TRBV12-3/TRBV12-4
cdr3_length: 15
cdr3_aa: ASSFAGTGGNTGELF

v_call: TRBV5-1
cdr3_length: 13
cdr3_aa: ASSLAEGVPHEQY

v_call: TRBV28
cdr3_length: 14
cdr3_aa: ASSQEDAGGTYEQY

v_call: TRBV20-1
cdr3_length: 12
cdr3_aa: SARTQGANSPLH

v_call: TRBV20-1
cdr3_length: 12
cdr3_aa: SAGGGQTINEQF

v_call: TRBV12-3/TRBV12-4
cdr3_length: 12
cdr3_aa: ASSKGIEQETQY

v_call: TRBV6-6
cdr3_length: 12
cdr3_aa: ASSYSIGTPEQY

v_call: TRBV27
cdr3_length: 11
cdr3_aa: ASSWRTEEKLF

v_call: TRBV7-2
cdr3_length: 13
cdr3_aa: ASRPRLAGAYEQY

v_call: TRBV27
cdr3_length: 11
cdr3_aa: ASSYSSNYGYT

v_call: TRBV20-1
cdr3_length: 12
cdr3_aa: SAPHFSGANVLT

v_call: TRBV6-1
cdr3_length: 13
cdr3_aa: ASSVSRTIQETQY

v_call: TRBV5-1
cdr3_length: 13
cdr3_aa: ASSLTGQDGNTIY

v_call: TRBV2
cdr3_length: 12
cdr3_aa: ASRDRGFNQPQH

v_call: TRBV5-1
cdr3_length: 13
cdr3_aa: ASSPGLVGTGELF

v_call: TRBV30
cdr3_length: 12
cdr3_aa: AWRGGQGPDTQY

v_call: TRBV7-2
cdr3_length: 9
cdr3_aa: ASSLPGIQY

v_call: TRBV7-2
cdr3_length: 13
cdr3_aa: ASSPTRGDNQPQH

v_call: TRBV4-1
cdr3_length: 13
cdr3_aa: ASSQVSGRMREQY

v_call: TRBV20-1
cdr3_length: 10
cdr3_aa: SVGPHSGIQY

v_call: TRBV6-2/TRBV6-3
cdr3_length: 12
cdr3_aa: ASSYGGGGETQY

v_call: TRBV29-1
cdr3_length: 10
cdr3_aa: SGVQGAGELF

v_call: TRBV6-1
cdr3_length: 13
cdr3_aa: ATAEGRGSNQPQH

v_call: TRBV7-2
cdr3_length: 13
cdr3_aa: ASSMGLAGGREQY

v_call: TRBV24-1
cdr3_length: 12
cdr3_aa: ATSDGDPIYGYT

v_call: TRBV15
cdr3_length: 16
cdr3_aa: ATSRECLGWKAEEKLF

v_call: TRBV18
cdr3_length: 10
cdr3_aa: ASSPRQGEAF

v_call: TRBV7-8
cdr3_length: 14
cdr3_aa: ASSLAGQGFSGELF

v_call: TRBV6-2/TRBV6-3
cdr3_length: 14
cdr3_aa: ASSYYNSGSSYEQY

v_call: TRBV6-1
cdr3_length: 12
cdr3_aa: ASRIAGGFGELF

v_call: TRBV11-2
cdr3_length: 10
cdr3_aa: ASSPVSGELF

v_call: TRBV15
cdr3_length: 12
cdr3_aa: ATSRDFGGGEAF

v_call: TRBV4-3
cdr3_length: 12
cdr3_aa: ASSHGTPQETQY

v_call: TRBV20-1
cdr3_length: 11
cdr3_aa: SALRQGYNEQF

v_call: TRBV30
cdr3_length: 11
cdr3_aa: AGKQGTLYEQY

v_call: TRBV28
cdr3_length: 12
cdr3_aa: ASSSTQTGGIVH

v_call: TRBV19
cdr3_length: 13
cdr3_aa: ASSNGGAFGTEAF

v_call: TRBV9
cdr3_length: 11
cdr3_aa: ASSVATGTEAF

v_call: TRBV13
cdr3_length: 14
cdr3_aa: ASSGGTGVRNTEAF

v_call: TRBV5-8
cdr3_length: 12
cdr3_aa: ASSSGTANQPQH

v_call: TRBV3-1
cdr3_length: 12
cdr3_aa: ASSQGRFNQPQH

v_call: TRBV7-2
cdr3_length: 12
cdr3_aa: ASSLSTLVYEQY

v_call: TRBV7-9
cdr3_length: 13
cdr3_aa: ASSLDLQGTYEQY

v_call: TRBV12-3/TRBV12-4
cdr3_length: 11
cdr3_aa: ASRQGARETQY

v_call: TRBV12-3/TRBV12-4
cdr3_length: 11
cdr3_aa: ASSFGGNTEVF

v_call: TRBV11-3
cdr3_length: 11
cdr3_aa: ASANGPQETQY

v_call: TRBV20-1
cdr3_length: 11
cdr3_aa: SSRGLGAETQY

v_call: TRBV2
cdr3_length: 16
cdr3_aa: ASSWGTSGSRGPGELF